This is a list of T cell receptor beta chains from one sample in a study of blood T cell repertoires in COVID-19. Assay: immunoSEQ multiplex PCR; the TCRdb copy retains only in-frame clones and omits some. The sample has some 64,000 clones; around two thirds are singletons. Sequenced: PBMCs or T cells enriched from blood (not recorded which). These receptors were collected from a woman aged 55-75 years who had been exposed to COVID-19. CDR3s include the opening cysteine and the closing phenylalanine or tryptophan. D genes are given only for firm matches. Clone size is stated in some rows and not others, as once, few, many or a class when expanded.

d_call: TRBD1; v_call: TRBV28; cdr3_length: 15; j_call: TRBJ1-1; clone_size: NA; cdr3_aa: CASSKPGQGNTEAFF; cdr3_nt: TGTGCCAGCAGTAAACCGGGACAGGGGAACACTGAAGCTTTCTTT
d_call: NA; v_call: TRBV5-8; cdr3_length: 16; j_call: TRBJ1-1; clone_size: NA; cdr3_aa: CASSPGDRPSATEAFF; cdr3_nt: TGTGCCAGCAGCCCCGGAGACAGGCCCTCTGCCACTGAAGCTTTCTTT
d_call: TRBD1; v_call: TRBV5-4; cdr3_length: 16; j_call: TRBJ2-7; clone_size: NA; cdr3_aa: CASSSKDRVERNEQYF; cdr3_nt: TGTGCCAGCAGCTCGAAAGACAGGGTGGAACGGAACGAGCAGTACTTC
d_call: NA; v_call: TRBV20-1; cdr3_length: 11; j_call: TRBJ1-1; clone_size: few; cdr3_aa: CSAREITEAFF; cdr3_nt: TGCAGTGCTAGAGAAATAACTGAAGCTTTCTTT
d_call: NA; v_call: TRBV28; cdr3_length: 15; j_call: TRBJ2-1; clone_size: NA; cdr3_aa: CASSGRLARYNEQFF; cdr3_nt: TGTGCCAGCAGCGGCCGGCTAGCAAGGTACAATGAGCAGTTCTTC
d_call: NA; v_call: TRBV5-5; cdr3_length: 17; j_call: TRBJ2-3; clone_size: NA; cdr3_aa: CASSFYPSEAHTDTQYF; cdr3_nt: TGTGCCAGCAGCTTTTATCCTAGCGAGGCTCACACAGATACGCAGTATTTT
d_call: TRBD1; v_call: TRBV30; cdr3_length: 16; j_call: TRBJ1-2; clone_size: few; cdr3_aa: CAWSVPRRGQHYGYTF; cdr3_nt: TGTGCCTGGAGTGTACCTCGCAGGGGGCAACACTATGGCTACACCTTC
d_call: TRBD2; v_call: TRBV19; cdr3_length: 14; j_call: TRBJ2-2; clone_size: NA; cdr3_aa: CASSGTSKHGELFF; cdr3_nt: TGTGCCAGTTCCGGGACTAGCAAGCACGGGGAGCTGTTTTTT
d_call: NA; v_call: TRBV6-5; cdr3_length: 15; j_call: TRBJ2-3; clone_size: few; cdr3_aa: CASSRRLDGTDTQYF; cdr3_nt: TGTGCCAGCAGTCGTAGACTAGACGGCACAGATACGCAGTATTTT
d_call: NA; v_call: TRBV29-1; cdr3_length: 13; j_call: TRBJ2-1; clone_size: many; cdr3_aa: CSAQGGKYNEQFF; cdr3_nt: TGCAGCGCTCAAGGCGGGAAGTACAATGAGCAGTTCTTC
d_call: NA; v_call: TRBV7-2; cdr3_length: 15; j_call: TRBJ1-1; clone_size: NA; cdr3_aa: CASSLGRPPNTEAFF; cdr3_nt: TGTGCCAGCAGCTTAGGCAGGCCCCCTAACACTGAAGCTTTCTTT
d_call: NA; v_call: TRBV6-5; cdr3_length: 13; j_call: TRBJ1-2; clone_size: once; cdr3_aa: CASTLTDNYGYTF; cdr3_nt: TGTGCCAGCACCCTAACAGATAACTATGGCTACACCTTC
d_call: NA; v_call: TRBV6-4; cdr3_length: 15; j_call: TRBJ1-1; clone_size: NA; cdr3_aa: CASSTSSEGSTEAFF; cdr3_nt: TGTGCCAGCTCTACTTCTTCGGAGGGATCCACTGAAGCTTTCTTT
d_call: NA; v_call: TRBV11-2; cdr3_length: 15; j_call: TRBJ1-2; clone_size: NA; cdr3_aa: CASSPTTGFGVSYTF; cdr3_nt: TGTGCCAGCAGTCCGACGACAGGTTTCGGTGTGAGCTACACCTTC
d_call: NA; v_call: TRBV12-3/TRBV12-4; cdr3_length: 13; j_call: TRBJ1-1; clone_size: NA; cdr3_aa: CASRVRGSTEAFF; cdr3_nt: TGTGCCAGCAGGGTCAGGGGATCCACTGAAGCTTTCTTT
d_call: NA; v_call: TRBV19; cdr3_length: 14; j_call: TRBJ1-6; clone_size: NA; cdr3_aa: CASSIAQGESPLHF; cdr3_nt: TGTGCCAGTAGTATCGCACAGGGTGAATCACCCCTCCACTTT
d_call: TRBD2; v_call: TRBV27; cdr3_length: 17; j_call: TRBJ2-1; clone_size: NA; cdr3_aa: CASSLPPSGRSYNEQFF; cdr3_nt: TGTGCCAGCAGTTTACCCCCTAGCGGGAGATCCTACAATGAGCAGTTCTTC
d_call: NA; v_call: TRBV7-3; cdr3_length: 15; j_call: TRBJ2-2; clone_size: once; cdr3_aa: CASSLPVRDTGELFF; cdr3_nt: TGTGCCAGCAGCTTACCGGTCCGGGACACCGGGGAGCTGTTTTTT
d_call: TRBD1; v_call: TRBV5-8; cdr3_length: 15; j_call: TRBJ2-1; clone_size: once; cdr3_aa: CASSRRDRGYNEQFF; cdr3_nt: TGTGCCAGCAGCAGGCGGGACAGGGGATACAATGAGCAGTTCTTC
d_call: TRBD2; v_call: TRBV3-1/TRBV3-2; cdr3_length: 18; j_call: TRBJ2-1; clone_size: NA; cdr3_aa: CASSNSKTSGKSYNEQFF; cdr3_nt: TGTGCCAGCAGCAACTCGAAGACTAGCGGGAAATCCTACAATGAGCAGTTCTTC